This T cell receptor (beta chain) is drawn from a study of blood T cell repertoires in COVID-19. Source study methods: Amplification of reference gene primers was used by the study to estimate nucleated cell counts. Assay used: immunoSEQ multiplex PCR; TCRdb lists only in-frame clones, some missing. V, J and clone size derive from that table, while D and trimming were established from the DNA sequence. The data show 20,000 to 25,000 clones, with roughly nine tenths seen just once and just under 9% held by the top ten. Sequenced input: peripheral blood. The clonotype was recovered from a human donor with active COVID-19. The donor label of this sample is uncertain.

CDR3 amino acids: CAWGPGHKHEQYF. The CDR3 DNA is TGTGCCTGGGGACCGGGACATAAGCACGAGCAGTACTTC. The chain combines TRBV30 with TRBJ2-7, with a tentative D call TRBD1 (6 bases). The CDR3 is 13 residues long. V was cut by 5 bases and J by 5 bases, with 16 bases left in between. Germline loops: CDR1 GTSNPN, CDR2 SVGIG (reference sequence).